The 2 T cell receptor beta chains below all came from one sample that was sequenced in a study of patients and donors after allogeneic stem cell transplantation. MiXCR was run by TCRdb on the RT-PCR reads, yielding one entry per CDR3 protein. The sample contains about 410,000 distinct CDR3 sequences, 16% of which appear only once. Input material: blood, either unsorted or a sorted T cell fraction (not recorded which). These receptors were collected from a human donor who was either an allogeneic HSCT recipient or a stem cell or donor lymphocyte infusion donor (not recorded which). It is not recorded whose cells these are; they may come from a transplant donor.

The chain has TRBV12-3 or TRBV12-4 and TRBJ2-3; TRBD2 matches at 8 bases. This CDR3 has 20 residues. V shed 1 base, J shed 0 bases, and the junction held 15 bases outside the gene matches. The CDR3 loop is CASSLGEVGSGSLSTDTQYF. The CDR3 DNA sequence: TGTGCCAGCAGTTTAGGGGAGGTGGGGAGCGGGAGCCTTAGCACAGATACGCAGTATTTT.

This clonotype was observed a handful of times. The gene calls are TRBV28 and TRBJ1-1, with TRBD1 as a possible D gene (5 bases). Germline assignment: CDR1 MDHEN and CDR2 SYDVKM. The CDR3 extends over 13 amino acids. V gave up 7 bases and J gave up 12 bases, with 21 bases separating them. DNA of the CDR3: TGTGCCAGCACCGATCAGGCCGGGGCCATAACTTTCTTT. Its protein product is CASTDQAGAITFF.